The 2 T cell receptor beta chains below were found in one sample sequenced in a study of CD8 T cells in Susac syndrome. Reverse transcription of roughly 0.45 to 1 ug RNA used random hexamers. TCRdb itself ran the immunoSEQ multiplex PCR reads through MiXCR, one entry per CDR3 protein. The table shows over 350,000 distinct CDR3 sequences, with 75% to 90% occurring only once. Sequencing was performed on CD8+ T cells from PBMCs. Receptors originate from a human donor with multiple sclerosis.

V usage is TRBV30 and J usage is TRBJ1-1, with TRBD1 as a possible D gene (5 bases). With 4 bases removed from V and 4 bases from J, the gap between germline ends came to 13 bases. The germline gives CDR1 GTSNPN, CDR2 SVGIG (reference sequence). This CDR3 contains 13 residues. Written as DNA, the CDR3 is TGTGCCTGGAACCAGGGTATGGGCACTGAAGCTTTCTTT. Protein: CAWNQGMGTEAFF.

The count of this clonotype is one. The chain carries TRBV5-1 and TRBJ2-7; 7 bases are shared with TRBD1. The CDR3 contains 14 residues. V trimming: 4 bases; J trimming: 3 bases; junction bases outside the gene matches: 7. CDR1 and CDR2 from the germline V gene are SGHRS and YFSETQ. The CDR3 sequence is CASSQGQTNYEQYF. CDR3 DNA: TGCGCCAGCAGCCAGGGACAGACAAACTACGAGCAGTACTTC.